A single sample is the source of the 15 T cell receptor beta chains below, sequenced in a study of blood T cells in healthy people across ages. It was with a sample-barcoded 5' primer and a J-beta primer mix that a second PCR of roughly 6 to 12 cycles was run. TCRdb called the 5' RACE reads again in MiXCR, with one record for every CDR3 protein. The sample has approximately 1.5 million distinct CDR3 sequences; about 42% are singletons. Sequenced input: blood. Every receptor here comes from a woman aged 18-29 years in good health.

Concerning this clonotype: Mismatch with germline at one junction end may stem from a read error. V and J are TRBV6-6 and TRBJ2-1; D uncertain. Per germline, CDR1 MNHNY and CDR2 SVGAGI (reference sequence). The CDR3 is made up of 14 amino acids. CDR3 in amino acids: CSSSYSVDHNEQFF. Here the CDR3 DNA reads TGTTCCAGCAGTTACTCGGTGGACCATAATGAGCAGTTCTTC.

The chain has TRBV18 and TRBJ2-7, with TRBD2 matching 15 bases. Losses at the gene ends were 3 bases for V and 6 bases for J; bases not matched to a gene: 3. This CDR3 spans 15 amino acids. Germline CDR1 is KGHSH and CDR2 is LQKENI. The chain's CDR3 is CASSPGLAGGSEQYF. The CDR3 DNA is TGTGCCAGCTCACCGGGACTAGCGGGAGGTAGCGAGCAGTACTTC.

The gene calls are TRBV7-2 and TRBJ1-5; perhaps TRBD1 as D (5 bases). The V and J ends lost 4 bases and 5 bases respectively, with 9 bases between them. Germline CDR1 is SGHTA and CDR2 is FQGNSA. The CDR3 extends over 13 amino acids. Here the CDR3 DNA reads TGTGCCAGCAGCTGGGACCGGTATCAGCCCCAGCATTTT. Translation: CASSWDRYQPQHF.

The chain joins TRBV2 to TRBJ1-4; the D is unclear. The V gene's germline CDR1 is SNHLY and CDR2 FYNNEI. The CDR3 has 11 residues. V lost 5 bases to trimming and J lost 6 bases, with 4 bases between them. The DNA of the CDR3 is TGTGCCAGCAGTCAGGATGAAAAACTGTTTTTT. Residues: CASSQDEKLFF.

V and J are TRBV27 and TRBJ2-7; D perhaps matches TRBD1 (6 bases). V dropped 2 bases and J dropped 6 bases, with 14 bases sitting between them. Germline V gene data show CDR1 as MNHEY and CDR2 as SMNVEV (reference sequence). This CDR3 comprises 14 residues. The CDR3: CASSLLQGGCEQYF. The CDR3, as DNA: TGTGCCAGCAGTTTACTACAGGGCGGCTGCGAGCAGTACTTC.

The CDR3 DNA reads TGTGCCAGCAGTTTAATAGCGGGAGCGGAGACCCAGTACTTC. As protein: CASSLIAGAETQYF. The chain couples TRBV27 to TRBJ2-5; the match to TRBD2 covers 9 bases. The V segment lost 2 bases and the J segment 5 bases; nucleotides outside the gene matches: 3. There are 14 residues in the CDR3. CDR1 MNHEY and CDR2 SMNVEV come from the germline V gene (reference sequence).

The V gene is TRBV29-1, the J gene TRBJ1-2, with D hard to call. Germline CDR1 SQVTM, CDR2 ANQGSEA. The CDR3 has 16 residues. CDR3 DNA sequence: TGCAGTGTTAAGAGGCAGAGAGAACTACCAAACTATGGCTACACCTTC. Protein product: CSVKRQRELPNYGYTF.

V and J are TRBV20-1 and TRBJ1-4; 7 nucleotides agree with TRBD1. The germline CDR1 and CDR2 sequences are DFQATT and SNEGSKA (reference sequence). V was clipped by 5 bases and J by 7 bases; unmatched bases: 1. The CDR3 is 11 residues long. CDR3 loop: CSAHRGEKLFF. CDR3 coding DNA: TGCAGTGCTCACAGGGGTGAAAAACTGTTTTTT.

This clonotype was found a few times. The chain is built from TRBV25-1 and TRBJ1-2; 7 positions match TRBD1. The CDR3 has 14 residues. Looked up from germline, CDR1 is MGHDK and CDR2 is SYGVNS. V was pared by 2 bases and J by 4 bases, with 4 bases of the junction left unmatched. Here the CDR3 reads CASSELQGTYGYTF. CDR3 coding DNA: TGTGCCAGCAGTGAACTACAGGGGACCTATGGCTACACCTTC.

The CDR3: CATRALATKNIQYF. The CDR3 DNA reads as TGTGCCACCCGTGCGCTAGCTACCAAAAACATTCAGTACTTC. V gene TRBV15 combines with J gene TRBJ2-4; D is perhaps TRBD2 (5 bases). From germline, CDR1 is LNHNV and CDR2 YYDKDF (reference sequence). Trimming stripped 8 bases from V and 2 bases from J, with 13 bases between. CDR3 size: 14 residues. The complete variable domain, with remaining parts taken from reference TRBV15 and TRBJ2-4, reads DAMVIQNPRYQVTQFGKPVTLSCSQTLNHNVMYWYQQKSSQAPKLLFHYYDKDFNNEADTPDNFQSRRPNTSFCFLDIRSPGLGDTAMYLCATRALATKNIQYFGAGTRLSVL.

V and J are TRBV4-3 and TRBJ2-3, with 14 nucleotides matching TRBD2. J was trimmed by 8 bases and V by 2 bases; bases with no gene match: 6. The germline CDR1 and CDR2 sequences are LGHNA and YSLEER. This CDR3 is built from 16 residues. CDR3 DNA: TGCGCCAGCAGCCAATCGCCGGGACTAGCGGGAGTTACGCAGTATTTT. It is translated as CASSQSPGLAGVTQYF.

The chain is built from TRBV6-6 and TRBJ1-4; 7 nucleotides align to TRBD1. The ends lost 6 bases at V and 4 bases at J; junction bases unmatched: 2. Germline CDR1 and CDR2: MNHNY and SVGAGI (reference sequence). The CDR3 covers 13 residues. CDR3 loop: CASRGGVNEKLFF. The CDR3 bases are TGTGCCAGCAGAGGGGGCGTTAATGAAAAACTGTTTTTT.

The chain recombines TRBV10-3 with TRBJ1-2; unclear D gene. The CDR3 consists of 11 residues. CDR1 and CDR2 (germline): ENHRY, SYGVKD. The ends were cut back, 7 bases at V and 4 bases at J, with 7 bases in the middle. The CDR3 is CAIIGFYGYTF. The CDR3 bases are TGTGCCATCATTGGGTTCTATGGCTACACCTTC.

The J gene is TRBJ1-1, the V gene TRBV4-1; a possible D gene is TRBD1 (5 bases). The CDR3 consists of 14 residues. In germline, CDR1 is MGHRA, CDR2 YSYEKL. The V gene lost 3 bases and the J gene lost 11 bases, with 19 bases spanning the gap. The CDR3 coding sequence is TGCGCCAGCAGCCAGGCCCGGACAACTCAAAGGGCTTTCTTT. It codes for CASSQARTTQRAFF.

V and J are TRBV6-5 and TRBJ2-2; no clear D gene. The CDR3 consists of 15 residues. Germline CDR1 MNHEY, CDR2 SVGAGI. The germline V and J ends were trimmed by 4 bases and 6 bases, with 15 bases remaining between them. CDR3 residues: CASSSLTSMAGELFF. The CDR3 DNA reads TGTGCCAGCAGTTCCCTGACCTCTATGGCCGGGGAGCTGTTTTTT.